These 13 T cell receptor beta chains were all obtained from the same sample, sequenced in a study of beta chain features in type 1 diabetes. Expressed TCRB transcripts were sequenced, since all the RNA that had been isolated was reverse transcribed. The method was immunoSEQ multiplex PCR; TCRdb's version includes in-frame clones alone and lacks a portion of them. The sample holds approximately 400,000 clones, roughly 15% seen once. Material: naive CD4+ T cells from blood. Receptors were obtained from a woman aged 18-30 years in good health.

In this sample, this clone turned up a few times. The V and J genes are TRBV6-5 and TRBJ2-7, with D unclear. The V gene's germline CDR1 is MNHEY and CDR2 SVGAGI. V was shortened by 6 bases and J by 6 bases, with 9 bases between the two germline ends. This CDR3 region has 11 residues. CDR3 DNA sequence: TGTGCCAGCAGATCGGGTCGCGAGCAGTACTTC. Protein product: CASRSGREQYF.

This chain connects TRBV2 to TRBJ2-2; 11 positions match TRBD1. The CDR3 totals 15 residues. Germline assignment: CDR1 SNHLY and CDR2 FYNNEI. Trimming at V came to 6 bases and at J to 4 bases, leaving 4 bases not matched to a gene. For the CDR3, the DNA is TGTGCCAGCAGGACCGGGACAGGGGGCACCGGGGAGCTGTTTTTT. Translation gives CASRTGTGGTGELFF.

Concerning this clone: One end of the junction varies from germline; a read error may be responsible. The V gene is TRBV28, the J gene TRBJ2-7; the D is unclear. In germline, CDR1 is MDHEN, CDR2 SYDVKM. This CDR3 is built from 13 residues. For the CDR3, the DNA is TGTGCCAGCAGGCACCAGATCTCCCACGAGCAGTACTTC. Protein: CASRHQISHEQYF.

This clone showed up just a few times. The chain employs TRBV5-1 and TRBJ2-3, with D possibly matching TRBD1 (5 bases). Germline V gene sequence: CDR1 SGHRS, CDR2 YFSETQ. The CDR3 runs 14 residues. Trimming took off 4 bases at V and 2 bases at J, with 11 bases between the two ends. CDR3 DNA sequence: TGCGCCAGCAGCCCAGGACAACACACAGATACGCAGTATTTT. It yields the protein CASSPGQHTDTQYF.

In this sample, this clone turned up a few times. Different DNA sequences within this sample yield the same CDR3. The chain carries TRBV7-2 and TRBJ2-3; D remains ambiguous. Trimming shortened V by 5 bases and J by 2 bases, and 5 bases separated the two germline ends. Germline CDR1 and CDR2: SGHTA and FQGNSA. This CDR3 spans 12 amino acids. The CDR3 DNA sequence: TGTGCCAGCAGCCCCTCCACAGATACGCAGTATTTT. Translating it yields CASSPSTDTQYF.

The CDR3 sequence is CASSSPGTGGTDTQYF. CDR3 nucleotides: TGTGCCAGCAGCTCGCCCGGGACAGGGGGCACAGATACGCAGTATTTT. The chain has TRBV5-4 and TRBJ2-3, with 10 bases identical to TRBD1. Germline lookup yields CDR1 SGHNT and CDR2 YYREEE (reference sequence). V lost 3 bases and J lost 1; bases outside the gene matches: 5. The CDR3 runs 16 residues. Full variable domain (rest looked up from reference TRBV5-4 and TRBJ2-3): ETGVTQSPTHLIKTRGQQVTLRCSSQSGHNTVSWYQQALGQGPQFIFQYYREEENGRGNFPPRFSGLQFPNYSSELNVNALELDDSALYLCASSSPGTGGTDTQYFGPGTRLTVL.

CDR3 DNA sequence: TGCAGCGTTCCGACAGGGCGGAACTATGGCTACACCTTC. As protein: CSVPTGRNYGYTF. The genes are TRBV29-1 and TRBJ1-2; 7 bases are shared with TRBD1. Germline assignment: CDR1 SQVTM and CDR2 ANQGSEA. J was trimmed by 2 bases and V by 5 bases; bases with no gene match: 5. The CDR3 spans 13 residues.

The CDR3 nucleotides are TGCGCCAGCAGCCAAGTTCTTGGCCTCAATCAGCCCCAGCATTTT. As protein: CASSQVLGLNQPQHF. The chain recombines TRBV4-3 with TRBJ1-5, with D uncertain. CDR1 and CDR2 (germline): LGHNA, YSLEER. This CDR3 has 15 amino acids. The V end lost 1 base, the J end lost 3 bases, and 10 bases lay between the germline ends.

J is TRBJ2-1 and V is TRBV2, with D possibly TRBD2 on 6 matching bases. Between the trimmed V and J ends, which lost 8 bases and 8 bases, there was a span of 16 bases. Germline loops: CDR1 SNHLY, CDR2 FYNNEI. The CDR3 length is 13 residues. The CDR3 spells CASSSRERDEQFF. The CDR3 DNA reads as TGTGCCAGCTCTAGTCGGGAGAGGGATGAGCAGTTCTTC. Based on the CDR3 plus reference TRBV2 and TRBJ2-1, the full variable domain is EPEVTQTPSHQVTQMGQEVILRCVPISNHLYFYWYRQILGQKVEFLVSFYNNEISEKSEIFDDQFSVERPDGSNFTLKIRSTKLEDSAMYFCASSSRERDEQFFGPGTRLTVL.

This clone occurred a few times. The chain couples TRBV5-1 to TRBJ2-6; D remains unclear. Trimming left V 0 bases short and J 0 bases short, with 7 bases between. This CDR3 spans 16 amino acids. The germline CDR1 and CDR2 sequences are SGHRS and YFSETQ. DNA for the CDR3: TGCGCCAGCAGCTTGGATGGCTTCTCTGGGGCCAACGTCCTGACTTTC. Translating it yields CASSLDGFSGANVLTF.

This clone was counted a few times. The chain is built from TRBV30 and TRBJ2-7; TRBD1 agrees at 8 bases. Per the germline V gene, CDR1 is GTSNPN and CDR2 is SVGIG (reference sequence). V lost 5 bases to trimming and J lost 5 bases; unmatched junction nucleotides: 5. This CDR3 is built from 12 residues. The CDR3 DNA sequence: TGTGCCTGGGACAGGGGCGTCGACGAGCAGTACTTC. Protein product: CAWDRGVDEQYF.

The sample holds a few counts of this clone. This rearrangement joins TRBV5-4 to TRBJ2-1, with unresolved D. The germline V gene encodes CDR1 SGHNT and CDR2 YYREEE (reference sequence). Between the trimmed V and J ends, which lost 4 bases and 5 bases, there was a span of 13 bases. CDR3 size: 14 residues. Written as DNA, the CDR3 is TGTGCCAGCAGCAGAGAGACACAAAACAATGAGCAGTTCTTC. It codes for CASSRETQNNEQFF.

The gene calls are TRBV10-3 and TRBJ1-2; 9 bases agree with TRBD1. Trimming at V came to 0 bases and at J to 2 bases, leaving 1 base not matched to a gene. The CDR3 contains 15 residues. Germline V gene sequence: CDR1 ENHRY, CDR2 SYGVKD. The chain's CDR3 is CAISESGQGNYGYTF. CDR3 DNA sequence: TGTGCCATCAGTGAGTCCGGACAGGGGAACTATGGCTACACCTTC.